Each of the 9 T cell receptor beta chains below was sequenced from the same sample in a study of Ad26.COV2.S vaccination and SARS-CoV-2 variants. The repertoire was sequenced with immunoSEQ multiplex PCR; TCRdb's copy has only in-frame clones and lacks some. Among 85,000 to 95,000 clones, approximately 82% were seen once, and the ten largest hold roughly 15%. Sequenced material: peripheral blood, taken after recovery from COVID-19. The receptors were sampled from a human donor who had recovered from COVID-19.

The rearrangement links TRBV6-5 to TRBJ1-2; 8 bases match TRBD1. Germline V gives CDR1 MNHEY, CDR2 SVGAGI. The trim removed 7 bases at V and 7 bases at J, leaving 11 bases unmatched. The CDR3 has 14 amino acids. The CDR3 loop reads CASIRGDRGGGYTF. The CDR3 coding sequence is TGTGCCAGCATCCGGGGAGACAGGGGTGGTGGCTACACCTTC.

The chain combines TRBV27 with TRBJ1-3, with D perhaps TRBD1 (5 bases). With 6 bases removed from V and 2 bases from J, the gap between germline ends came to 14 bases. Germline values: CDR1 MNHEY, CDR2 SMNVEV (reference sequence). The CDR3 is 15 residues long. CDR3 DNA sequence: TGTGCCAGCAGCTTCGACTCGGGGCCTGGAAACACCATATATTTT. This translates into CASSFDSGPGNTIYF.

The gene calls are TRBV6-5 and TRBJ1-2; TRBD1 agrees at 9 bases. Germline V CDR1 and CDR2: MNHEY, SVGAGI. Losses at the gene ends were 6 bases for V and 8 bases for J; bases not matched to a gene: 4. This CDR3 is built from 12 residues. The CDR3 here is CASRQGAGGYTF. The CDR3 DNA sequence: TGTGCCAGCAGACAGGGGGCAGGAGGCTACACCTTC.

The V gene is TRBV10-3, the J gene TRBJ2-7, with 9 positions matching TRBD1. V lost 5 bases, J lost 6 bases, and 8 bases stayed unmatched. This CDR3 contains 14 residues. CDR1 ENHRY and CDR2 SYGVKD come from the germline V gene. The CDR3 DNA reads as TGTGCCATCAGTCGGGACAGGGTTGCGGCCGAGCAGTACTTC. It specifies CAISRDRVAAEQYF.

This sequence joins TRBV28 and TRBJ1-1, with 10 bases identical to TRBD1. Germline V gene sequence: CDR1 MDHEN, CDR2 SYDVKM. The CDR3 spans 16 residues. The V gene end was trimmed by 6 bases and the J gene end by 1 base; junction bases not matched to a gene: 8. The CDR3 DNA reads TGTGCCAGCAGGACCGGGACAGGGGAGTGGAACACTGAAGCTTTCTTT. This translates into CASRTGTGEWNTEAFF.

The chain combines TRBV28 with TRBJ2-1, with TRBD1 identical over 9 bases. V lost 5 bases to trimming and J lost 2 bases; unmatched junction nucleotides: 7. Germline V gene data show CDR1 as MDHEN and CDR2 as SYDVKM. This CDR3 comprises 16 residues. Here the CDR3 DNA reads TGTGCCAGCAGTCACTCCGGGACAGGGACCTACAATGAGCAGTTCTTC. The encoded protein is CASSHSGTGTYNEQFF. The variable domain in full, completed from reference TRBV28 and TRBJ2-1, reads DVKVTQSSRYLVKRTGEKVFLECVQDMDHENMFWYRQDPGLGLRLIYFSYDVKMKEKGDIPEGYSVSREKKERFSLILESASTNQTSMYLCASSHSGTGTYNEQFFGPGTRLTVL.

The genes are TRBV2 and TRBJ2-7; D is ambiguous. Deletions cut 6 bases from V and 0 bases from J, with 12 bases between. The length of the CDR3 is 14 residues. CDR1 and CDR2 (germline): SNHLY, FYNNEI. The CDR3 is CASRSTDHSYEQYF. CDR3 DNA sequence: TGTGCCAGCAGGTCTACGGATCACTCCTACGAGCAGTACTTC.

This clone has a single count. The J gene is TRBJ2-1, the V gene TRBV5-1; 10 positions agree with TRBD2. CDR3 length equals 15 residues. The ends lost 0 bases at V and 9 bases at J; junction bases unmatched: 6. The germline gives CDR1 SGHRS, CDR2 YFSETQ. In DNA form, the CDR3 reads TGCGCCAGCAGCTTGGTGGCTAGCGGGAGTGGTGAGCAGTTCTTC. It encodes CASSLVASGSGEQFF. Drawing the rest from reference TRBV5-1 and TRBJ2-1, the complete variable domain is KAGVTQTPRYLIKTRGQQVTLSCSPISGHRSVSWYQQTPGQGLQFLFEYFSETQRNKGNFPGRFSGRQFSNSRSEMNVSTLELGDSALYLCASSLVASGSGEQFFGPGTRLTVL.

This rearrangement joins TRBV14 to TRBJ1-1, with unresolved D. The V gene lost 1 base and the J gene lost 11 bases, with 14 bases spanning the gap. Germline V gene data show CDR1 as SGHDN and CDR2 as FVKESK. This CDR3 contains 13 residues. The CDR3 bases are TGTGCCAGCAGCCAAGGCAGGCATGTGGCGGCTTTCTTT. Translating gives CASSQGRHVAAFF.